This T cell receptor beta chain stems from a study of blood T cell repertoires in COVID-19. Turning to the study itself: Acute-phase and convalescent COVID-19 samples originated in the United States, Italy and Spain. The analysed material was cDNA or gDNA that came from T cells, B-cell-depleted T cells, or PBMCs.

In the original processing: Quantification of nucleated cells was approximated via reference gene primer amplification. The method was immunoSEQ multiplex PCR; TCRdb's version includes in-frame clones alone and lacks a portion of them. Clone size and the V and J calls come from that table; the DNA yielded D and trimming. Here the sample spans 150,000 to 200,000 clones, approximately 86% being singletons. Trimming shortened V by 3 bases and J by 0 bases, and 9 bases separated the two germline ends. Germline V gives CDR1 SGHRS, CDR2 YFSETQ. CDR3 length equals 14 residues. The TCR sequence derives from a man aged 60 to 69 with acute or convalescent COVID-19. Sequencing input: peripheral blood. The V call is TRBV5-1, the J call TRBJ1-1; D is unclear. CDR3 loop: CASSYQAMNTEAFF. CDR3 DNA sequence: TGCGCCAGCAGCTACCAGGCTATGAACACTGAAGCTTTCTTT.